Reported below is one T cell receptor beta chain. Its antigen is currently unknown. The CDR3 totals 15 residues. The trim removed 6 bases at V and 5 bases at J, leaving 8 bases unmatched. The germline V gene encodes CDR1 MNHEY and CDR2 SVGAGI. The sample originates from a study of beta chain features in type 1 diabetes. Study results and caveats: VDJ junctions from patients with type 1 diabetes contained fewer insertions and more deletions. Whether HLA type influences TCRB rearrangement remained unresolved here. When Type 1 diabetes patients were examined, their TCRB CDR3s proved moderately but significantly shorter in all four CD4+ subsets.

Per donor, one heparinised blood draw averaged approximately 120 mL. Expressed TCRB transcripts were sequenced, since all the RNA that had been isolated was reverse transcribed. The average read count of naive, central memory and regulatory T cell samples was about 3.57 million. Only in-frame clones appear in the TCRdb table, and some are missing; sequencing was by immunoSEQ multiplex PCR. The repertoire holds about 160,000 clones, with around 9.7% as singletons. The chain uses TRBV6-5 and TRBJ2-7; TRBD2 aligns across 12 bases. The sequenced material came from central memory CD4+ T cells from blood. This receptor was taken from a woman aged 30 to 39 with type 1 diabetes. The CDR3 spells CASREQTSGRDEQYF. In nucleotides, the CDR3 is TGTGCCAGCAGGGAGCAGACTAGCGGGAGAGACGAGCAGTACTTC.